Given below is one T cell receptor (beta chain) in context. Its antigen is not known. The sample belongs to a study of T cell responses to AZD1222 COVID-19 vaccine. V dropped 3 bases and J dropped 1; count of bases not matched to a gene: 10. The CDR3 runs 19 residues. The V gene's germline CDR1 is LGHNA and CDR2 YNFKEQ. Method: immunoSEQ multiplex PCR; TCRdb's copy keeps in-frame clones and lacks some. The repertoire consists of roughly 80,000 clones, with approximately 90% occurring once and the leading ten covering around 8%. Study-level points and caveats: Baseline testing showed seropositivity in only a handful of AZD1222 recipients.

V usage is TRBV4-2 and J usage is TRBJ2-3, with 13 nucleotides matching TRBD2. The sequencing used peripheral blood, collected 28 days after the second AZD1222 dose. This clonotype was sampled from an adult who received the AZD1222 COVID-19 vaccine. The CDR3 DNA reads as TGTGCCAGCAGCCATTGGGGAACTAGCGGGAGGGCTGGCACAGATACGCAGTATTTT. It is translated as CASSHWGTSGRAGTDTQYF.